These T cell receptor beta chains were read from a single sample in a study of blood T cells in healthy people across ages. TCRdb reprocessed the 5' RACE reads via MiXCR and lists one record per CDR3 protein. The sample has some 1.5 million distinct CDR3 sequences; 35% to 45% are singletons. The sequenced sample was blood. Receptors were obtained from a woman aged 18-29 years in good health. The conserved cysteine and the conserved F or W are not part of the CDR3 here.

TRBV20-1	TRBJ2-1	SARDLGGPRNYYNEQF
TRBV20-1	TRBJ2-1	SASSGKGNEQF
TRBV6-2/TRBV6-3	TRBJ1-2	ASSYFRTLSNYGYT
TRBV18	TRBJ1-1	ASSPIVNTEAF
TRBV20-1	TRBJ2-1	SAREIHRTSLLNSYNEQF
TRBV20-1	TRBJ1-1	SARDRQVNTEAF
TRBV7-2	TRBJ2-7	ASSFGRAGTSGGEQY
TRBV6-5	TRBJ1-6	ASSYSRDRGNSPLH
TRBV7-2	TRBJ1-2	ASSLEGICGYT
TRBV9	TRBJ2-4	ASSASGRGAKNIQY
TRBV5-6	TRBJ2-7	ASSLEGAGTGDYEQY
TRBV6-2/TRBV6-3	TRBJ2-1	ASSLRALWF
TRBV12-3/TRBV12-4	TRBJ1-5	ASSFGGFGQPQH
TRBV18	TRBJ1-6	ASSPVQGGNNSPLH
TRBV2	TRBJ2-6	ASSAQRVGANVLT
TRBV12-3/TRBV12-4	TRBJ2-1	ANSLARGGIMIEQF
TRBV7-9	TRBJ1-2	ASSSRRNNYGYT
TRBV27	TRBJ2-1	ASTVWAGAKGNEQF
TRBV29-1	TRBJ1-3	SVDPGAGSIY
TRBV4-3	TRBJ2-7	ASSQDPQGTKISYEQY
TRBV20-1	TRBJ2-2	SANWGRDTGELF
TRBV2	TRBJ2-3	ASSEADSTDTQY
TRBV28	TRBJ1-6	ASRKQGYSPLH
TRBV29-1	TRBJ1-1	SVVGTGLPEAF
TRBV20-1	TRBJ1-4	SATYREKLF
TRBV4-3	TRBJ2-3	ASSHLGGGPRDTQY
TRBV20-1	TRBJ2-3	SANVAGTSTDTQY
TRBV10-3	TRBJ2-1	AISGTRDRWF
TRBV10-3	TRBJ2-1	AISGDSVSYNEQF
TRBV14	TRBJ1-1	ASSQFTGRGTNTEAF
TRBV7-9	TRBJ2-7	ASSWGLADYEQY
TRBV7-2	TRBJ2-7	ASSSGGCRQY
TRBV27	TRBJ1-2	ASSFNRGGDGYT
TRBV12-3/TRBV12-4	TRBJ1-5	ASSPGQGTQPQH
TRBV28	TRBJ2-7	ASNEGTYEQY
TRBV4-1	TRBJ2-5	ASSKRTGRFPFFQETQY
TRBV29-1	TRBJ2-3	SVELRFTDTQY
TRBV29-1	TRBJ2-6	SARGEVDSGANVLT
TRBV20-1	TRBJ2-5	SARGLAGDRETQY
TRBV6-1	TRBJ1-1	ASSRRTGGVSRNTEAF
TRBV3-1	TRBJ2-3	ASSQDLRGAVTDTQY
TRBV25-1	TRBJ2-2	ASSELRGRGNTGELF
TRBV12-3/TRBV12-4	TRBJ1-2	ASSPQVRSYGYT
TRBV20-1	TRBJ2-5	SARVASGSYNEQY
TRBV24-1	TRBJ1-4	ATSDSLLGGGELF
TRBV11-2	TRBJ2-2	ASSLWSGRTGELF
TRBV6-6	TRBJ1-3	ASSSGRGARNTIY
TRBV12-5	TRBJ2-3	ASGAGDYTTDTQY
TRBV6-2/TRBV6-3	TRBJ1-2	ASSPRLRNYGYT
TRBV30	TRBJ1-2	AWTAGSLGGYT
TRBV18	TRBJ1-5	ASSPGQEVPQH
TRBV7-2	TRBJ2-5	ASSLGGGQTQY
TRBV10-3	TRBJ2-7	AISESWGTGYEQY
TRBV20-1	TRBJ2-3	STERPTATDTQY
TRBV7-2	TRBJ2-5	ASSTSSALQNEQY